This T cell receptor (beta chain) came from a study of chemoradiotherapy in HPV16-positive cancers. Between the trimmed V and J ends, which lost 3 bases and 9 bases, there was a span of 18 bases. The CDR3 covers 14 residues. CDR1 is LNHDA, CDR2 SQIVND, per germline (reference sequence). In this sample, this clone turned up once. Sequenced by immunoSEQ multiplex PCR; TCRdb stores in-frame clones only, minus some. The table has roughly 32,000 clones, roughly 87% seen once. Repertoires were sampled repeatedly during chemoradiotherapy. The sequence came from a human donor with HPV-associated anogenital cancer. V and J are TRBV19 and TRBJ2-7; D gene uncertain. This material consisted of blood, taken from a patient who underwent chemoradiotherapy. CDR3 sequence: CASSIGPAAVAQYF. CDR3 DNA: TGTGCCAGTAGTATTGGTCCTGCGGCTGTTGCGCAGTACTTC.